Given below is one T cell receptor (beta chain) in context. Antigen: not known. These data belong to a study of tumor-infiltrating lymphocytes in localized non-small cell lung cancer. Across the whole study: Several tumor histologies, both smoking statuses, and some post-neoadjuvant chemotherapy samples were included.

Points from the study as a whole: Not all patients were TCR sequenced, owing to tissue quantity.

The length of the CDR3 is 16 residues. The V gene's germline CDR1 is SGDLS and CDR2 YYNGEE. The V and J ends lost 0 bases and 1 base respectively, with 8 bases between them. Sequencing used immunoSEQ multiplex PCR; TCRdb keeps in-frame clones, though not all of them. The table includes under 35,000 clones, approximately 85% detected once. The chain is built from TRBV9 and TRBJ2-6, with D uncertain. The receptor comes from a human donor with non-small cell lung cancer. The sequenced sample was lung tumor tissue. CDR3 DNA: TGTGCCAGCAGCGTAGATTTAAGGTCTGGGGCCAACGTCCTGACTTTC. It specifies CASSVDLRSGANVLTF.